This T cell receptor (beta chain) emerged from a study of OX40 agonist ivuxolimab in advanced cancers. From germline, CDR1 is MGHRA and CDR2 YSYEKL. The CDR3 spans 15 residues. The V end lost 3 bases, the J end lost 1 base, and 10 bases lay between the germline ends. Overall study results and limits: The CD4+ and CD8+ T cells in the blood had expanded clonally by week 6 at 0.1 to 3.0 mg/kg. CD8+ T cells (on average) carried more expanded clones than CD4+ T cells.

Only in-frame clones appear in the TCRdb table, and some are missing; sequencing was by immunoSEQ multiplex PCR. The top ten hold approximately 1.2% of the sample, which has tens of thousands of clones, 85% to 90% seen once. On this clone itself: The antigen is unknown.

The V gene is TRBV4-1, the J gene TRBJ1-5; D possibly corresponds to TRBD1 (5 bases). The sequence was obtained from an adult with an advanced solid tumor such as melanoma, head and neck, liver or kidney cancer. The specimen comprised CD4+ or CD8+ T cells sorted from blood, sampled in a trial of the OX40 agonist ivuxolimab. The CDR3 DNA sequence: TGCGCCAGCAGCCAGAGGACACCGAGCAATCAGCCCCAGCATTTT. This codes for CASSQRTPSNQPQHF.